Listed here are 28 T cell receptor beta chains from one sample, sequenced in a study of blood T cell repertoires in COVID-19 (dated by TCRdb to 2020 to 2021). The library relied on the immunoSEQ multiplex PCR assay. TCRdb took over this immuneACCESS table, retaining in-frame rearrangements with V and J assigned. Such tables are incomplete; in checked studies, under half of the missing clones stem from an unresolved V gene, and the remainder is unexplained. This sample holds more than 200,000 clones; roughly 80% were observed only once. The ten largest clonotypes hold roughly 8% of the sample. The sample consisted of peripheral blood. These TCRs come from a woman of 80 years or more with COVID-19, enrolled during active disease.

J is TRBJ1-3 and V is TRBV6-5; 9 nucleotides line up with TRBD1. Germline CDR1 is MNHEY and CDR2 is SVGAGI. The CDR3 is made up of 16 amino acids. J lost 2 bases, V lost 2 bases, and 4 bases had no gene match. CDR3 loop: CASSYDGTGTGNTIYF. The DNA for the CDR3 is TGTGCCAGCAGTTACGACGGGACAGGGACTGGAAACACCATATATTTT.

The chain links TRBV28 to TRBJ1-6, with no clear D. In germline, CDR1 is MDHEN, CDR2 SYDVKM. The CDR3 covers 16 residues. V shed 2 bases and J shed 7 bases, with 15 bases lying between them. The CDR3, as DNA: TGTGCCAGCAGTTTAATCGATACCGCCGGGAATTCACCCCTCCACTTT. It encodes CASSLIDTAGNSPLHF.

The chain recombines TRBV3-1 (or the pseudogene TRBV3-2) with TRBJ1-2, with D perhaps matching TRBD1 (6 bases). This CDR3 is 16 amino acids long. With 4 bases removed from V and 1 base from J, the gap between germline ends came to 16 bases. Germline loops: CDR1 LGHDT, CDR2 YNNKEL (reference sequence). The CDR3 here is CASSPWTAHLNYGYTF. The CDR3 nucleotides read TGTGCCAGCAGCCCGTGGACAGCCCATCTTAACTATGGCTACACCTTC.

The chain is built from TRBV5-5 and TRBJ1-1, with D possibly matching TRBD1 (5 bases). This CDR3 has 15 residues. The germline CDR1 and CDR2 sequences are SGHKS and YYEKEE (reference sequence). Trimming cost V 5 bases and J 3 bases, with 17 bases left between them. The CDR3 loop reads CASSGGNGEDTEAFF. The CDR3 DNA is TGTGCCAGCAGTGGGGGGAATGGGGAGGACACTGAAGCTTTCTTT.

This chain links TRBV9 with TRBJ1-2; D is undetermined. The germline V gene has CDR1 SGDLS and CDR2 YYNGEE. Deletions cut 3 bases from V and 5 bases from J, with 17 bases between. This CDR3 is built from 15 residues. CDR3 sequence (DNA): TGTGCCAGCAGCGACGGAGCGCCTTCGGGGTATGGCTACACCTTC. Translated: CASSDGAPSGYGYTF.

V is TRBV7-3 and J is TRBJ2-1; TRBD1 matches 7 bases. Germline V CDR1 and CDR2: SGHTA, FQGTGA. V lost 1 base, J lost 2 bases, and 2 bases stayed unmatched. This CDR3 comprises 15 residues. CDR3: CASSLMQGAYNEQFF. The CDR3, as DNA: TGTGCCAGCAGCTTAATGCAGGGGGCCTACAATGAGCAGTTCTTC.

The CDR3 DNA reads TGTGCCAGCAGCCGAGAGGACAGGGGGCAGGATGAAGCTTTCTTT. Translated, it gives CASSREDRGQDEAFF. This chain joins TRBV3-1 (or the pseudogene TRBV3-2) and TRBJ1-1; TRBD1 matches at 11 bases. J was trimmed by 7 bases and V by 4 bases; bases with no gene match: 8. The CDR3 runs to 15 residues. Per germline, CDR1 LGHDT and CDR2 YNNKEL (reference sequence).

The CDR3 DNA reads as TGTGCCAGTAAAAGACAGGGGGGGAGCCTTAGCAATCAGCCCCAGCATTTT. It encodes CASKRQGGSLSNQPQHF. The chain carries TRBV19 and TRBJ1-5; the match to TRBD1 covers 9 bases. V lost 7 bases and J lost 0; bases outside the gene matches: 10. This CDR3 has 17 residues. Germline V gives CDR1 LNHDA, CDR2 SQIVND (reference sequence).

The chain couples TRBV20-1 to TRBJ2-1; a weak D match, TRBD2 (6 bases). Germline lookup yields CDR1 DFQATT and CDR2 SNEGSKA (reference sequence). V shed 8 bases and J shed 7 bases, with 12 bases lying between them. The CDR3 is made up of 11 amino acids. This CDR3 reads CSPPGVNEQFF. The CDR3 nucleotides are TGCAGTCCCCCGGGGGTGAATGAGCAGTTCTTC.

A single count supports this clone. CDR3 region: CASSTGTSRFETQYF. CDR3 in DNA: TGCGCCAGCAGCACCGGGACTAGCAGATTTGAGACCCAGTACTTC. The genes are TRBV5-1 and TRBJ2-5; TRBD2 matches at 9 bases. V trimming: 4 bases; J trimming: 5 bases; junction bases outside the gene matches: 9. Germline values: CDR1 SGHRS, CDR2 YFSETQ. This CDR3 is 15 amino acids long.

The chain uses TRBV24-1 and TRBJ2-1; TRBD1 matches at 9 bases. V lost 1 base to trimming and J lost 5 bases; unmatched junction nucleotides: 2. From germline, CDR1 is KGHDR and CDR2 SFDVKD. The CDR3 has 15 amino acids. The DNA of the CDR3 is TGTGCCACCAGTGATTTTGGGACAGGGCACAATGAGCAGTTCTTC. Translated: CATSDFGTGHNEQFF.

As concerns this clone: The sample carries other DNA sequences with the same CDR3. V is TRBV18 and J is TRBJ2-7; perhaps TRBD2 as D (6 bases). The germline V gene has CDR1 KGHSH and CDR2 LQKENI. V lost 3 bases, J lost 3 bases, and 12 bases lay in between. This CDR3 region has 14 residues. CDR3 DNA sequence: TGTGCCAGCTCACCGGGACTCCTAAGCTACGAGCAGTACTTC. This encodes CASSPGLLSYEQYF.

The chain combines TRBV5-4 with TRBJ1-6; no definite D call. The CDR3 is made up of 13 amino acids. The germline V gene has CDR1 SGHNT and CDR2 YYREEE (reference sequence). With 1 base removed from V and 9 bases from J, the gap between germline ends came to 8 bases. The CDR3 loop is CASSLPPPSPLHF. The CDR3 region has the DNA TGTGCCAGCAGCTTGCCCCCTCCTTCACCCCTCCACTTT.

As concerns this clone: An end of the junction does not agree with germline; a read error may underlie this. The J gene is TRBJ2-1, the V gene TRBV7-2; 9 nucleotides match TRBD2. This CDR3 is 14 amino acids long. Germline loops: CDR1 SGHTA, CDR2 FQGNSA. The CDR3 spells CASSIAGEGNEQFF. CDR3 in DNA: TGTGCCAGCAGCATAGCGGGAGAGGGAAATGAGCAGTTCTTC.

This clone was seen more than once but under ten times. The chain couples TRBV7-8 to TRBJ1-3, with 11 positions matching TRBD1. The germline CDR1 and CDR2 sequences are SGHVS and FQNEAQ. CDR3 length: 15 amino acids. The V segment lost 5 bases and the J segment 7 bases; nucleotides outside the gene matches: 7. For the CDR3, the DNA is TGTGCCAGCAGCCCCCGGGACAGGGGGGGGAACACCATATATTTT. Translated: CASSPRDRGGNTIYF.

The chain links TRBV6-5 to TRBJ2-3, with 9 bases matching TRBD2. The J segment lost 4 bases and the V segment lost 5 bases, leaving 7 bases of the junction unmatched. Germline lookup yields CDR1 MNHEY and CDR2 SVGAGI. This CDR3 is built from 15 residues. The CDR3 DNA follows: TGTGCCAGCAGTAGACCGGGACTAGCATCAGATACGCAGTATTTT. Residues: CASSRPGLASDTQYF.

This rearrangement joins TRBV6-5 to TRBJ2-3; TRBD2 matches 12 bases. There are 15 residues in the CDR3. The ends lost 5 bases at V and 4 bases at J; junction bases unmatched: 4. Germline values: CDR1 MNHEY, CDR2 SVGAGI. In DNA form, the CDR3 reads TGTGCCAGCAGTCCGACTAGCGGGAGCGCAGATACGCAGTATTTT. Its translation is CASSPTSGSADTQYF.

The chain employs TRBV27 and TRBJ1-1, with 8 bases that match TRBD1. CDR3 size: 17 residues. The V gene end was trimmed by 3 bases and the J gene end by 4 bases; junction bases not matched to a gene: 13. CDR1 and CDR2 (germline): MNHEY, SMNVEV (reference sequence). This CDR3 is CASSFSFFRQGSTEAFF. The CDR3 DNA reads TGTGCCAGCAGTTTTAGTTTTTTTCGACAGGGGAGCACTGAAGCTTTCTTT.

The chain is built from TRBV19 and TRBJ2-5, with 11 nucleotides matching TRBD2. The CDR3 is 16 amino acids. Looked up from germline, CDR1 is LNHDA and CDR2 is SQIVND (reference sequence). Trimming removed 1 base from V and 1 base from J; junction bases left unmatched: 2. CDR3 region: CASSIATSGVQETQYF. CDR3 nucleotides: TGTGCCAGTAGTATAGCGACTAGCGGGGTCCAAGAGACCCAGTACTTC.

This clone was seen a few times. This chain links TRBV30 with TRBJ2-7; 8 bases match TRBD1. The CDR3 has 13 amino acids. CDR1 is GTSNPN and CDR2 is SVGIG in the germline V gene (reference sequence). Trimming at V came to 2 bases and at J to 6 bases, leaving 6 bases not matched to a gene. Written as DNA, the CDR3 is TGTGCCTGGAGTCCGACAGGGGACGGCGAGCAGTACTTC. Protein: CAWSPTGDGEQYF.

The CDR3 coding sequence is TGCGCCAGCAGCCAAGAGGTCAGCGGGGGGATATACGAGCAGTACTTC. This encodes CASSQEVSGGIYEQYF. This chain links TRBV4-1 with TRBJ2-7; 9 nucleotides align to TRBD2. Trimming took 0 bases from V and 4 from J; bases not matched to a gene: 7. The germline V gene encodes CDR1 MGHRA and CDR2 YSYEKL. CDR3 length: 16 amino acids.

The chain is built from TRBV6-5 and TRBJ2-1; 8 nucleotides align to TRBD1. The V and J ends lost 8 bases and 6 bases, in that order; junction bases with no gene match: 9. Germline CDR1 reads MNHEY; CDR2 reads SVGAGI. This CDR3 is built from 14 residues. The CDR3: CASQRGQDGNEQFF. The DNA for the CDR3 is TGTGCCAGCCAAAGGGGACAGGATGGCAATGAGCAGTTCTTC.

The rearrangement links TRBV27 to TRBJ1-6; possibly TRBD1 for D (5 bases). Trimming cost V 3 bases and J 8 bases, with 20 bases left between them. Germline V gene lookup returns CDR1 MNHEY and CDR2 SMNVEV (reference sequence). The CDR3 totals 17 residues. The CDR3 here is CASSLRRQKSEDSPLHF. In nucleotides, the CDR3 is TGTGCCAGCAGTTTGCGCCGACAGAAATCAGAGGATTCACCCCTCCACTTT.

This clone was counted only a few times. V usage is TRBV3-1 (or the pseudogene TRBV3-2) and J usage is TRBJ1-6; the D is unclear. Germline CDR1 reads LGHDT; CDR2 reads YNNKEL (reference sequence). Trimming left V 1 base short and J 10 bases short, with 11 bases between. The CDR3 extends over 14 amino acids. CDR3 in amino acids: CASSQGGMGSPLHF. The DNA of the CDR3 is TGTGCCAGCAGCCAAGGAGGGATGGGCTCACCCCTCCACTTT.

V is TRBV5-6 and J is TRBJ2-1, with 11 bases matching TRBD2. The V gene's germline CDR1 is SGHDT and CDR2 YYEEEE. The CDR3 covers 15 residues. V lost 3 bases to trimming and J lost 4 bases; unmatched junction nucleotides: 3. The CDR3 reads CASSSRLAGYNEQFF. The CDR3 DNA reads TGTGCCAGCAGCTCCCGACTAGCGGGATACAATGAGCAGTTCTTC.

J is TRBJ2-7 and V is TRBV18; possibly TRBD1 for D (6 bases). The V gene lost 3 bases and the J gene lost 0 bases, with 12 bases spanning the gap. Germline assignment: CDR1 KGHSH and CDR2 LQKENI. The CDR3 covers 15 residues. CDR3: CASSPTDSHSYEQYF. As DNA, the CDR3 is TGTGCCAGCTCACCGACGGACAGTCACTCCTACGAGCAGTACTTC.

This rearrangement joins TRBV6-4 to TRBJ2-2; D is ambiguous. Looked up from germline, CDR1 is MRHNA and CDR2 is SNTAGT. The CDR3 has 14 amino acids. Trimming shortened V by 0 bases and J by 6 bases, and 8 bases separated the two germline ends. CDR3 sequence (DNA): TGTGCCAGCAGTGACTCGAGTTGGTCCGGGGAGCTGTTTTTT. This codes for CASSDSSWSGELFF.

The genes are TRBV12-3 or TRBV12-4 and TRBJ1-2, with D maybe TRBD1 (5 bases). Trimming cost V 6 bases and J 7 bases, with 12 bases left between them. CDR3 length: 12 amino acids. The CDR3 is CASSFRVGGYTF. In DNA, the CDR3 is TGTGCCAGCAGCTTCAGGGTTGGTGGCTACACCTTC.